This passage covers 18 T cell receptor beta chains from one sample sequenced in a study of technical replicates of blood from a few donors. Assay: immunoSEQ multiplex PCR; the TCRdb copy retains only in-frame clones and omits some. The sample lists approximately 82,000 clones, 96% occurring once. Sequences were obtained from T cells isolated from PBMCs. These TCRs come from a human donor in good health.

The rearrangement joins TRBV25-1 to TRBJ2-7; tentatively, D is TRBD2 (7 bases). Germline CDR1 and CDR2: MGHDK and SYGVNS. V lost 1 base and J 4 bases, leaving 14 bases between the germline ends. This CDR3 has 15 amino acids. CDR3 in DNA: TGTGCCAGCAGTGAATGGGGAGGGGACACATACGAGCAGTACTTC. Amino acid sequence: CASSEWGGDTYEQYF.

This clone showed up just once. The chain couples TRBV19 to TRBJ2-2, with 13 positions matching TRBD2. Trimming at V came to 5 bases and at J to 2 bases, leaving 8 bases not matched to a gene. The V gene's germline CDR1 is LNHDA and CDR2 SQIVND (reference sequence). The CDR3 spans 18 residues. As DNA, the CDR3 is TGTGCCAGTAGTCTGCGACTAGCGGGAGGTCTTAACACCGGGGAGCTGTTTTTT. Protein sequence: CASSLRLAGGLNTGELFF. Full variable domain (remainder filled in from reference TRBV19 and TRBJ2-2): DGGITQSPKYLFRKEGQNVTLSCEQNLNHDAMYWYRQDPGQGLRLIYYSQIVNDFQKGDIAEGYSVSREKKESFPLTVTSAQKNPTAFYLCASSLRLAGGLNTGELFFGEGSRLTVL.

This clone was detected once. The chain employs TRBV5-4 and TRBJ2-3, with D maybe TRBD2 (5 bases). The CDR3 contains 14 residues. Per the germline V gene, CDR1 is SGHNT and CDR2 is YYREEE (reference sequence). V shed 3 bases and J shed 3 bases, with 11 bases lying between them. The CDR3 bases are TGTGCCAGCAGCTCTGACTATACTACAGATACGCAGTATTTT. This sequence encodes CASSSDYTTDTQYF.

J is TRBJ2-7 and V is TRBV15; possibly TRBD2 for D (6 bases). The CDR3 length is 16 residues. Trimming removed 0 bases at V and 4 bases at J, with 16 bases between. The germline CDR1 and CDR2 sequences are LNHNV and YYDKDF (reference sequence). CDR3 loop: CATSRDGGSGIYEQYF. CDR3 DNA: TGTGCCACCAGCAGAGATGGGGGGTCTGGAATTTACGAGCAGTACTTC.

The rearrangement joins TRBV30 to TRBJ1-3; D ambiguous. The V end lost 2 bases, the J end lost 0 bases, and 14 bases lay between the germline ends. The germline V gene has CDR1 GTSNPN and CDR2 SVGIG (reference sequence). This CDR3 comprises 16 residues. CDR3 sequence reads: CAWSPRSKVSGNTIYF. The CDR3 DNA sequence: TGTGCCTGGAGTCCACGTAGTAAAGTCTCTGGAAACACCATATATTTT.

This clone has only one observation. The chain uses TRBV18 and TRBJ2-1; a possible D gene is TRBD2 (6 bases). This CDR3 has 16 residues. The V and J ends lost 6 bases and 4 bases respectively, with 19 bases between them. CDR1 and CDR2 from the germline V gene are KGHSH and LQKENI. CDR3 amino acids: CASSPQEGTPYNEQFF. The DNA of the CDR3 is TGTGCCAGCTCTCCTCAGGAAGGGACTCCTTACAATGAGCAGTTCTTC.

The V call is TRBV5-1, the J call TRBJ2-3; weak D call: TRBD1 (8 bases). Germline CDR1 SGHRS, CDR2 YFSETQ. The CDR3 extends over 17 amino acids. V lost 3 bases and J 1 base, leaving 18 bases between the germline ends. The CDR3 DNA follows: TGCGCCAGCAGCTCGCACCGACAGGGGAGGGGCACAGATACGCAGTATTTT. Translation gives CASSSHRQGRGTDTQYF.

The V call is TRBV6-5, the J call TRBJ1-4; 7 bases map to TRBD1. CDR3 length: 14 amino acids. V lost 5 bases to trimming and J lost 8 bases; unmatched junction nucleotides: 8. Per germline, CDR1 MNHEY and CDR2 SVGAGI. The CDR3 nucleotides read TGTGCCAGCAGTCGACAGGGCCTAAGGGAAAAACTGTTTTTT. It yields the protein CASSRQGLREKLFF.

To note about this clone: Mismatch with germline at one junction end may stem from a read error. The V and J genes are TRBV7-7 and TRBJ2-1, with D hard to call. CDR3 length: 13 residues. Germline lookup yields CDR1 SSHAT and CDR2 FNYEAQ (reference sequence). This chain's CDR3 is CASSLGLNNEQFF. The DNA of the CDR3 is TGTGCTAGCAGCTTAGGGCTTAACAATGAGCAGTTCTTC.

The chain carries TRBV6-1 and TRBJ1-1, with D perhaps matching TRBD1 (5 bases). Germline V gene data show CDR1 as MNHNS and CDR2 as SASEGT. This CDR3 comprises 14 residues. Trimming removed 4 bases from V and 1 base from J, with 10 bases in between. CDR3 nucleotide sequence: TGTGCCAGCAGTGGGGGGGGAGCGAACACTGAAGCTTTCTTT. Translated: CASSGGGANTEAFF.

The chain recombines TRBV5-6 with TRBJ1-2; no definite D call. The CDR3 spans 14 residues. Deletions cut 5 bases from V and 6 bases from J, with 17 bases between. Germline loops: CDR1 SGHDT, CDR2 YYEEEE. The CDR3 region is CASSRTAFQNGYTF. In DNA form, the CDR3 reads TGTGCCAGCAGTCGTACAGCTTTCCAAAATGGCTACACCTTC.

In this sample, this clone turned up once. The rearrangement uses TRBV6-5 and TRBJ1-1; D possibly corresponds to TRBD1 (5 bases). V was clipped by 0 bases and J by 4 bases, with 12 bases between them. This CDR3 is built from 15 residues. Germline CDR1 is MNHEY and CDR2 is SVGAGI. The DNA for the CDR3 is TGTGCCAGCAGTTACTCTTACTCTGGGGCCACTGAAGCTTTCTTT. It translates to CASSYSYSGATEAFF.

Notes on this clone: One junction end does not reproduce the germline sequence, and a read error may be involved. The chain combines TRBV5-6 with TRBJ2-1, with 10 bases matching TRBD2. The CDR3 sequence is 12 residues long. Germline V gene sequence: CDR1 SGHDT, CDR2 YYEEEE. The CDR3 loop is CASSLGSSGRVF. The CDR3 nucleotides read TGTGCCAGCAGCTTGGGTTCTAGCGGGAGAGTCTTC.

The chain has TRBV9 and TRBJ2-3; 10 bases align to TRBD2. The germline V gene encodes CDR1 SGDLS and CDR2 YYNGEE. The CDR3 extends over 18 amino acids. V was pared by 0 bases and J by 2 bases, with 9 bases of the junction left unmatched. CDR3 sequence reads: CASSVGASGRMNTDTQYF. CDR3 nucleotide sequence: TGTGCCAGCAGCGTAGGGGCTAGCGGGAGAATGAACACAGATACGCAGTATTTT.

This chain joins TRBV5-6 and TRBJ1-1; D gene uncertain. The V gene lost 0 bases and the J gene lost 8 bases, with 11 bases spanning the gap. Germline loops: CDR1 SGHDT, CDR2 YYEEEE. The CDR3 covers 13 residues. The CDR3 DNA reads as TGTGCCAGCAGCTTGGACTATAGACGGGAAGCTTTCTTT. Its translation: CASSLDYRREAFF. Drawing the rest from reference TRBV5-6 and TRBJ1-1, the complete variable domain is DAGVTQSPTHLIKTRGQQVTLRCSPKSGHDTVSWYQQALGQGPQFIFQYYEEEERQRGNFPDRFSGHQFPNYSSELNVNALLLGDSALYLCASSLDYRREAFFGQGTRLTVV.

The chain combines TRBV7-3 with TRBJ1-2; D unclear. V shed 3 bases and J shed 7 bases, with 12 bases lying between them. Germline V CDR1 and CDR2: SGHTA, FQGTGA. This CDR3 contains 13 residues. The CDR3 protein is CASSFREGSGYTF. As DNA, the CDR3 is TGTGCCAGCAGCTTCCGGGAAGGGAGTGGCTACACCTTC.

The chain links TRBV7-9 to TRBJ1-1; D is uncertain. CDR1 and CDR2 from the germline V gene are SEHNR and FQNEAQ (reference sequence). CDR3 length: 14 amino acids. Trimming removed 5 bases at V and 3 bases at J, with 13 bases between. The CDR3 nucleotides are TGTGCCAGCAGCATTCCGGTCAGCGACACTGAAGCTTTCTTT. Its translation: CASSIPVSDTEAFF.

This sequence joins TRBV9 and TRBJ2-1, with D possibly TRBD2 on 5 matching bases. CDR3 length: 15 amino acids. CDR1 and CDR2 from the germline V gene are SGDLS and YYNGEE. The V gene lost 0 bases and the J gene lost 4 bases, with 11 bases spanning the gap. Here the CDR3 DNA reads TGTGCCAGCAGCGTAGTCGGGATCGAGTACAATGAGCAGTTCTTC. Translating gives CASSVVGIEYNEQFF. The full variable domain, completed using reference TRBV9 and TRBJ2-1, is DSGVTQTPKHLITATGQRVTLRCSPRSGDLSVYWYQQSLDQGLQFLIQYYNGEERAKGNILERFSAQQFPDLHSELNLSSLELGDSALYFCASSVVGIEYNEQFFGPGTRLTVL.